The clone carrying this T cell receptor (beta chain) was picked up many times. Its antigen remains unidentified. This specimen comes from a study of Graves' ophthalmopathy and Graves' hyperthyroidism. Regarding the study as a whole: For predicting ophthalmopathy progression, the model had 70.59% sensitivity and 72% to 75% specificity. Blood samples also showed most expanded thyroid clonotypes exceeding 0.001 frequency.

Using RNA transcripts, the TCR beta CDR3 regions were amplified. RT-PCR in the first round used HTBI primers; a second-round multiplex PCR followed. Each CDR3 protein gets one entry after TCRdb re-called the multiplex PCR reads with MiXCR. Among 650,000 to 800,000 distinct CDR3 sequences listed, about 38% were seen once. The V end lost 3 bases, the J end lost 6 bases, and 21 bases lay between the germline ends. The germline gives CDR1 WSHSY, CDR2 SAAADI. CDR3 length: 17 amino acids. Diagnosis was based on clinical symptoms, serum thyroxine, TRAb, thyroid ultrasound and orbital computed tomography. The rearrangement uses TRBV10-2 and TRBJ1-5; D remains ambiguous. The clonotype originates from an adult man with Graves' ophthalmopathy. Sequenced: peripheral blood. The CDR3 loop reads CASSDLQSRLGGQPQHF. In nucleotides, the CDR3 is TGCGCCAGCAGTGATTTGCAGAGCAGATTGGGAGGTCAGCCCCAGCATTTT.